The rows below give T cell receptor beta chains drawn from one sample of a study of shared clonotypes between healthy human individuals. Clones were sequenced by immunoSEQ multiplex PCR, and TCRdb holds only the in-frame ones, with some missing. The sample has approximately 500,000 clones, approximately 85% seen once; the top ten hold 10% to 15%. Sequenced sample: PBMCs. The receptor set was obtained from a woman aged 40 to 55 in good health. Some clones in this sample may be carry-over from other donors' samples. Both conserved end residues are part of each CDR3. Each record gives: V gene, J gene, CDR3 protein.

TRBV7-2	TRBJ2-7	CASSLGQAGEQYF
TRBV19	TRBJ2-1	CASSLASAFTNEQFF
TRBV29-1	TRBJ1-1	CSVEGQNTEAFF
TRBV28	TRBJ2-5	CASSPTGWGETQYF
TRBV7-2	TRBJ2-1	CASSRRLAGDEQFF
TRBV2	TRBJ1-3	CASSEEGGSGNTIYF
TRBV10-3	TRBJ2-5	CAISAKEDLTQYF
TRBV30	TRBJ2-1	CAWMGILGRSEQFF
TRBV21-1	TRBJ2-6	CASSPGTSGTRSGANVLTF
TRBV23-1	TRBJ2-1	CASSPGLAGGSSYNEQFF
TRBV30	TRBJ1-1	CAWSVRGGVRNTEAFF
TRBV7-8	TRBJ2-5	CASSLVHGQETQYF
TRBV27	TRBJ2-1	CASSTGTWGGDEQFF
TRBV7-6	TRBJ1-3	CASSLFPFGGSGNTIYF
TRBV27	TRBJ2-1	CASSLLGGVGEQFF
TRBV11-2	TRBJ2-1	CASRPGTPYNEQFF
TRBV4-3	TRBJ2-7	CASSQLRSTPLYEQYF
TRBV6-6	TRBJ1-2	CASQGTGFLVNYGYTF
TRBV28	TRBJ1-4	CASSPSEFFREKLFF
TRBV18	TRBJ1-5	CASSQAGTGAWNGQPQHF
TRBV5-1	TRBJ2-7	CASSWGQEIVEQYF
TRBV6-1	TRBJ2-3	CASSARQGFSTDTQYF
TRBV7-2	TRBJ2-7	CASSLKSEQYF
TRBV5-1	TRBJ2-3	CASSLQGTSVGGTDTQYF
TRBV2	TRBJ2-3	CASTGGSTDTQYF
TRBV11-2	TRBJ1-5	CASSLDRDQPQHF
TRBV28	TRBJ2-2	CASSSGDLSTGELFF
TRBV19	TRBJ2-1	CASSIVLHNEQFF
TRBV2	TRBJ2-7	CASSEGTSGATYEQYF